The rows below give T cell receptor beta chains drawn from one sample of a study of human T cells and chemical hapten exposure. TCRdb called the RACE reads again in MiXCR, with one record for every CDR3 protein. This repertoire shows about 200,000 distinct CDR3 sequences, 24% found once; its top ten account for 2% to 2.5%. This material consisted of whole blood, taken in connection with sensitization to the hapten diphenylcyclopropenone (DPC). These receptors were taken from a woman aged 40 to 50 with alopecia areata. Some clones in this sample may be carry-over from other donors' samples. CDR3s include the opening cysteine and the closing phenylalanine or tryptophan. Fields, in order: D gene, V gene, J gene, CDR3 protein. D genes are given only for firm matches.

.	TRBV9	TRBJ2-5	CTSSRYFQETQYF
.	TRBV29-1	TRBJ1-2	CSVGAGWLGGYTF
TRBD2	TRBV11-2	TRBJ2-3	CASSLGGTTVTDTQYF
TRBD2	TRBV9	TRBJ2-7	CASSVGLASAYEQYF
.	TRBV7-2	TRBJ1-6	CASSGDGNNSPLHF
.	TRBV29-1	TRBJ2-1	CSVVPKISSLNEQFF
.	TRBV5-1	TRBJ2-3	CASSLNQDTQYF
.	TRBV14	TRBJ2-1	CASSLARQVFF
TRBD2	TRBV20-1	TRBJ2-4	CSASPGVAGNIQYF
.	TRBV29-1	TRBJ2-5	CSVGYGADGGETQYF
TRBD1	TRBV20-1	TRBJ1-5	CSAGQGNQPQHF
.	TRBV29-1	TRBJ2-7	CSVEGGYEQYF
TRBD2	TRBV29-1	TRBJ2-7	CSVARGGREYEQYF
TRBD1	TRBV20-1	TRBJ2-1	CRTGGLGQFF
TRBD2	TRBV29-1	TRBJ2-7	CSVEVTGGPIDEQYF
.	TRBV4-3	TRBJ2-1	CASSQDNLVIEQFF
TRBD2	TRBV7-2	TRBJ2-1	CASSPRGLYYNEQFF
.	TRBV28	TRBJ2-7	CASSSRTERVYEQYF
.	TRBV7-2	TRBJ2-7	CASSLAGYGYEQYF
TRBD1	TRBV7-8	TRBJ1-6	CASSAADRGSPLHF
TRBD2	TRBV7-9	TRBJ2-1	CASSLLLAGAGDEQFF
.	TRBV7-9	TRBJ2-6	CASSHSGANVLTF
.	TRBV11-2	TRBJ1-3	CASSHLGDTSGNTIYF
TRBD1	TRBV29-1	TRBJ2-1	CSVMGQYNEQFF
.	TRBV18	TRBJ1-2	CASSTGRDYGYTF
.	TRBV7-2	TRBJ2-7	CASSPTAGTVEQYF
TRBD1	TRBV27	TRBJ1-2	CASSPHGGQGSYGYTF
TRBD1	TRBV4-2	TRBJ2-7	CASSHRVGTGGYEQYF
.	TRBV3-1	TRBJ1-5	CASSQGARSPQHF
.	TRBV20-1	TRBJ2-7	CSARDPGGAGAYEQYF
.	TRBV20-1	TRBJ2-7	CSAYSAALSYEQYF
.	TRBV28	TRBJ2-3	CASRQPPGLTQYF
.	TRBV4-3	TRBJ1-5	CASSQDTVRVGQPQHF
TRBD1	TRBV28	TRBJ2-5	CASRAGGTETQYF
TRBD1	TRBV29-1	TRBJ1-2	CSVEVLTGRSYGYTF
.	TRBV27	TRBJ1-5	CASPKSRSNQPQHF
TRBD1	TRBV28	TRBJ2-7	CASFPQFPGQFHEQYF
.	TRBV4-3	TRBJ2-3	CASSQEPSGDVTDTQYF
.	TRBV18	TRBJ1-3	CASSRARLEGNTIYF
TRBD2	TRBV7-2	TRBJ2-2	CASSLLSGRSGGELFF
.	TRBV6-1	TRBJ2-1	CASSESRKGSDEQFF
TRBD1	TRBV7-3	TRBJ2-6	CASSLNRGSGANVLTF
.	TRBV20-1	TRBJ1-5	CSAAPGDQPQHF
.	TRBV12-3/TRBV12-4	TRBJ1-4	CASSFPVEKLFF
.	TRBV5-1	TRBJ2-7	CASSRDLQGGEQYF
.	TRBV7-2	TRBJ1-6	CASSLGGWNSPLHF
.	TRBV29-1	TRBJ2-7	CSVVLAPRGYEQYF
TRBD2	TRBV20-1	TRBJ2-1	CSATRGTSEYNEQFF
.	TRBV28	TRBJ2-7	CASTKGGEQYF
.	TRBV7-8	TRBJ2-3	CATVIEDTQYF
TRBD1	TRBV20-1	TRBJ2-3	CSAAGTGRTDTQYF
.	TRBV6-5	TRBJ1-1	CASSPHPTEAFF
.	TRBV2	TRBJ2-3	CASSWGVYRQTGKAQYF
TRBD2	TRBV7-9	TRBJ2-7	CASSLGLAGLYEQYF
.	TRBV20-1	TRBJ2-1	CSASPYNEQFF
.	TRBV7-9	TRBJ1-1	CASSFTNTEAFF
.	TRBV29-1	TRBJ1-1	CSVDESGLAFF
TRBD1	TRBV6-5	TRBJ1-2	CASSPGTGRGGYTF
.	TRBV7-2	TRBJ1-4	CASSLEGEKLFF
.	TRBV12-2	TRBJ1-4	CASRLKVTPRVLSLELFF